The 11 T cell receptor beta chains reported below all come from one sample, sequenced in a study of blood T cell repertoires in COVID-19. TCRdb keeps only in-frame clones here, not all; method: immunoSEQ multiplex PCR. Of roughly 380,000 clones listed, roughly 86% were seen once; the top ten hold 1% to 1.5%. Sequences were obtained from PBMCs or T cells enriched from blood (not recorded which). The origin of the receptors is a man aged 25-45 years who had recovered from COVID-19.

The chain couples TRBV4-3 to TRBJ1-2; maybe TRBD1 (5 bases). CDR1 is LGHNA, CDR2 YSLEER, per germline. This CDR3 has 14 amino acids. Trimming took off 0 bases at V and 0 bases at J, with 5 bases between the two ends. CDR3 sequence (DNA): TGCGCCAGCAGCCAAGACAGGGCTAACTATGGCTACACCTTC. Its translation: CASSQDRANYGYTF.

V and J are TRBV7-6 and TRBJ2-2; TRBD1 agrees at 8 bases. Germline V gene sequence: CDR1 SGHVS, CDR2 FNYEAQ. J was trimmed by 5 bases and V by 3 bases; bases with no gene match: 2. CDR3 length: 14 amino acids. The CDR3 region has the DNA TGTGCCAGCAGCTTGGGACAGGAGACCGGGGAGCTGTTTTTT. Its protein product is CASSLGQETGELFF.

The chain carries TRBV3-1 (or the pseudogene TRBV3-2) and TRBJ2-5; D unresolved. V lost 4 bases, J lost 5 bases, and 8 bases lay in between. The CDR3 has 12 amino acids. In germline, CDR1 is LGHDT, CDR2 YNNKEL (reference sequence). The chain's CDR3 is CASSRPRETQYF. CDR3 nucleotides: TGTGCCAGCAGCCGACCCAGGGAGACCCAGTACTTC.

The V gene is TRBV13, the J gene TRBJ1-6; D unresolved. The germline V gene has CDR1 PRHDT and CDR2 FYEKMQ (reference sequence). This CDR3 comprises 15 residues. V dropped 0 bases and J dropped 8 bases, with 11 bases sitting between them. Here the CDR3 DNA reads TGTGCCAGCAGCTTAGGCTATCCTTTTGATTCACCCCTCCACTTT. Its translation: CASSLGYPFDSPLHF.

The chain carries TRBV27 and TRBJ1-2, with TRBD1 as a possible D gene (5 bases). Germline CDR1 is MNHEY and CDR2 is SMNVEV (reference sequence). The CDR3 covers 13 residues. Trimming stripped 6 bases from V and 5 bases from J, with 13 bases between. CDR3: CASSPGRTYGYTF. CDR3 nucleotides: TGTGCCAGCAGCCCAGGTCGGACATATGGCTACACCTTC.

The rearrangement links TRBV12-3 or TRBV12-4 to TRBJ1-2, with 7 bases that match TRBD1. The CDR3 loop spans 13 amino acids. V trimming: 5 bases; J trimming: 5 bases; junction bases outside the gene matches: 5. The CDR3: CASSPTGRYGYTF. The CDR3 DNA is TGTGCCAGCAGTCCGACAGGGAGGTATGGCTACACCTTC.

Worth noting for this clone: The sample holds other DNA sequences that translate to the same CDR3. Here the CDR3 reads CASSPGEKLFF. The CDR3, as DNA: TGTGCCAGCAGTCCGGGGGAAAAACTGTTTTTT. The chain has TRBV6-2 or TRBV6-3 and TRBJ1-4; D gene unclear. V lost 5 bases and J lost 8, with 6 bases in between. The CDR3 length is 11 residues. CDR1 and CDR2 (germline): MNHEY, SVGEGT.

The rearrangement uses TRBV4-2 and TRBJ2-7; 8 nucleotides match TRBD1. The CDR3 is 20 amino acids. Unmatched junction bases numbered 22, after V lost 1 base and J lost 5 bases. Germline CDR1 is LGHNA and CDR2 is YNFKEQ. The CDR3 loop is CASSQGWTRGVTGGIHEQYF. Written as DNA, the CDR3 is TGTGCCAGCAGCCAAGGTTGGACGCGGGGAGTTACAGGGGGAATCCACGAGCAGTACTTC.

The table lists this clone with a few counts. V is TRBV3-1 (or the pseudogene TRBV3-2) and J is TRBJ2-2; tentatively, D is TRBD2 (5 bases). The CDR3 is made up of 15 amino acids. The V end lost 7 bases, the J end lost 2 bases, and 14 bases lay between the germline ends. Germline assignment: CDR1 LGHDT and CDR2 YNNKEL (reference sequence). The CDR3, as DNA: TGTGCCAGCAAAGGTGAGGGTTCAAACACCGGGGAGCTGTTTTTT. This codes for CASKGEGSNTGELFF.

Here the CDR3 reads CAISEVAARNTGELFF. The DNA of the CDR3 is TGTGCCATCAGTGAGGTAGCGGCCAGGAACACCGGGGAGCTGTTTTTT. This rearrangement joins TRBV10-3 to TRBJ2-2; possibly TRBD2 for D (6 bases). The CDR3 has 16 amino acids. Germline V gives CDR1 ENHRY, CDR2 SYGVKD. The ends were cut back, 2 bases at V and 1 base at J, with 11 bases in the middle.

V usage is TRBV5-5 and J usage is TRBJ2-7; TRBD1 matches 8 bases. The CDR3 extends over 15 amino acids. V lost 4 bases, J lost 2 bases, and 8 bases stayed unmatched. Looked up from germline, CDR1 is SGHKS and CDR2 is YYEKEE (reference sequence). The CDR3 DNA is TGTGCCAGCAGCGCGTGGACAGGGAAGACCTACGAGCAGTACTTC. Protein sequence: CASSAWTGKTYEQYF.